One sample yielded the 24 T cell receptor beta chains listed below, sequenced in a study of T cells in Graves' hyperthyroidism and ophthalmopathy. Amplification targeted TCR beta CDR3 regions from RNA transcripts. RT-PCR in the first round (using the HTBI primer set) targeted the TCR CDR3. TCRdb passed the multiplex PCR reads through MiXCR, listing each CDR3 protein once. The sample has about 350,000 distinct CDR3 sequences, approximately 17% seen once. The sample comprised blood. The source of these receptors is a woman younger than 45 with Graves' hyperthyroidism that later progressed to Graves' ophthalmopathy.

This clonotype showed up many times. This rearrangement joins TRBV28 to TRBJ1-5; perhaps TRBD1 as D (5 bases). CDR3 size: 14 residues. Germline V CDR1 and CDR2: MDHEN, SYDVKM. The V end was cut by 3 bases, the J end by 6 bases, with 12 bases between. The CDR3 region is CASSLGGNGQPQHF. The CDR3 DNA follows: TGTGCCAGCAGTTTGGGGGGGAACGGTCAGCCCCAGCATTTT.

This clonotype appeared many times. This chain joins TRBV2 and TRBJ1-5; TRBD1 aligns across 8 bases. The CDR3 length is 17 residues. Germline values: CDR1 SNHLY, CDR2 FYNNEI. Trimming removed 6 bases from V and 0 bases from J; junction bases left unmatched: 10. This CDR3 reads CASRDRVIGVSNQPQHF. The CDR3 DNA is TGTGCCAGCAGGGACAGGGTGATTGGGGTTAGCAATCAGCCCCAGCATTTT.

This clonotype was observed a few times. This sequence joins TRBV12-3 or TRBV12-4 and TRBJ1-1; no definite D call. The V and J ends lost 2 bases and 8 bases respectively, with 12 bases between them. The CDR3 extends over 13 amino acids. CDR3 amino acids: CASSLRVRREAFF. CDR3 nucleotides: TGTGCCAGCAGTTTAAGGGTAAGGAGGGAAGCTTTCTTT.

The CDR3 nucleotides are TGCAGCGTTGAAGATCCCGGTCCCCGCTATGGCTACACCTTC. Amino acid sequence: CSVEDPGPRYGYTF. V is TRBV29-1 and J is TRBJ1-2; no reliable D call. Germline lookup yields CDR1 SQVTM and CDR2 ANQGSEA. The CDR3 has 14 amino acids. V was clipped by 0 bases and J by 4 bases, with 12 bases between them.

This clonotype was found many times. The chain links TRBV27 to TRBJ2-7; D not resolved. Germline V gene sequence: CDR1 MNHEY, CDR2 SMNVEV (reference sequence). V lost 4 bases and J 0 bases, leaving 7 bases between the germline ends. CDR3 length: 13 residues. Written as DNA, the CDR3 is TGTGCCAGCAGTTCATACAGCTCCTACGAGCAGTACTTC. Translating gives CASSSYSSYEQYF.

This clonotype has a count of ten or more. The V and J genes are TRBV12-3 or TRBV12-4 and TRBJ1-5, with 7 bases matching TRBD1. The CDR3 has 18 amino acids. The trim removed 3 bases at V and 4 bases at J, leaving 15 bases unmatched. The CDR3 nucleotides are TGTGCCAGCAGTTTGGGGGCCCCTGGACAGGTCGGTAATCAGCCCCAGCATTTT. It codes for CASSLGAPGQVGNQPQHF.

This rearrangement joins TRBV7-9 to TRBJ2-5, with D maybe TRBD2 (6 bases). Germline V gene sequence: CDR1 SEHNR, CDR2 FQNEAQ (reference sequence). The CDR3 runs 16 residues. V was cut by 5 bases and J by 3 bases, with 19 bases left in between. CDR3 residues: CASSRHGGRPEETQYF. In DNA form, the CDR3 reads TGTGCCAGCAGCCGCCACGGGGGACGGCCTGAAGAGACCCAGTACTTC.

A word on this clonotype: Given a much more abundant clone one base away, this may be a read error. V and J are TRBV24-1 and TRBJ2-1, with D possibly TRBD1 on 7 matching bases. The CDR3 loop spans 16 amino acids. Germline CDR1 and CDR2: KGHDR and SFDVKD. Trimming removed 5 bases at V and 5 bases at J, with 18 bases between. As DNA, the CDR3 is TGTGCCACCAGTGCGGTCGGAGGGGGCACAAACAATGAGCAGTTCTTC. Protein product: CATSAVGGGTNNEQFF.

This clonotype was detected only a few times. J is TRBJ1-5 and V is TRBV19; unclear D gene. Between the trimmed V and J ends, which lost 5 bases and 10 bases, there was a span of 24 bases. Germline CDR1 and CDR2: LNHDA and SQIVND (reference sequence). This CDR3 has 16 residues. Here the CDR3 reads CASSVRSSLTTKPQHF. The CDR3 DNA follows: TGTGCCAGTAGTGTTAGATCGTCTCTGACGACAAAACCCCAGCATTTT.

This clonotype was recorded many times. This chain joins TRBV28 and TRBJ2-2; possible D gene TRBD2, 6 bases. Germline assignment: CDR1 MDHEN and CDR2 SYDVKM. Trimming took off 4 bases at V and 0 bases at J, with 9 bases between the two ends. This CDR3 contains 15 residues. CDR3 sequence reads: CASSSPSANTGELFF. CDR3 bases: TGTGCCAGCAGTTCTCCTAGCGCGAACACCGGGGAGCTGTTTTTT.

This clonotype has at least ten counts. The chain employs TRBV28 and TRBJ2-1; D possibly uses TRBD1 or TRBD2 (5 bases each). From germline, CDR1 is MDHEN and CDR2 SYDVKM. This CDR3 is 16 amino acids long. Trimming took 7 bases from V and 5 from J, leaving 21 bases between them. CDR3 protein: CASTQTRDPENNEQFF. The CDR3 DNA is TGTGCCAGCACCCAAACCCGGGACCCAGAAAACAATGAGCAGTTCTTC.

The chain has TRBV29-1 and TRBJ2-7; the D gene is possibly TRBD2 (5 bases). Between the trimmed V and J ends, which lost 3 bases and 5 bases, there was a span of 14 bases. The CDR3 runs 13 residues. Germline CDR1 and CDR2: SQVTM and ANQGSEA. CDR3 bases: TGCAGCGTTGAGACTACTAAGCACGACGAGCAGTACTTC. Translation gives CSVETTKHDEQYF.

The chain uses TRBV9 and TRBJ2-3, with 8 bases identical to TRBD1. This CDR3 comprises 14 residues. J was trimmed by 3 bases and V by 3 bases; bases with no gene match: 3. Germline-derived CDR1 and CDR2 are SGDLS and YYNGEE. As DNA, the CDR3 is TGTGCCAGCAGCGACCAGGGGGCAACAGATACGCAGTATTTT. Protein: CASSDQGATDTQYF.

This clonotype was observed a handful of times. The V call is TRBV7-9, the J call TRBJ2-2, with 7 positions matching TRBD2. The CDR3 runs 15 residues. The V segment lost 2 bases and the J segment 3 bases; nucleotides outside the gene matches: 3. Germline lookup yields CDR1 SEHNR and CDR2 FQNEAQ (reference sequence). In DNA form, the CDR3 reads TGTGCCAGCAGCTTACTAGCGGAGGACACCGGGGAGCTGTTTTTT. It is translated as CASSLLAEDTGELFF. Together with reference TRBV7-9 and TRBJ2-2, the CDR3 gives the full variable domain: DTGVSQNPRHKITKRGQNVTFRCDPISEHNRLYWYRQTLGQGPEFLTYFQNEAQLEKSRLLSDRFSAERPKGSFSTLEIQRTEQGDSAMYLCASSLLAEDTGELFFGEGSRLTVL.

In its sample, this clonotype was seen many times. V is TRBV29-1 and J is TRBJ1-5; D unclear. CDR1 is SQVTM, CDR2 ANQGSEA, per germline. Trimming left V 0 bases short and J 3 bases short, with 6 bases between. The length of the CDR3 is 13 residues. DNA of the CDR3: TGCAGCGTTGAAGAGGGAGACAATCAGCCCCAGCATTTT. As protein: CSVEEGDNQPQHF. The full variable domain, with the rest looked up from reference TRBV29-1 and TRBJ1-5, is SAVISQKPSRDICQRGTSLTIQCQVDSQVTMMFWYRQQPGQSLTLIATANQGSEATYESGFVIDKFPISRPNLTFSTLTVSNMSPEDSSIYLCSVEEGDNQPQHFGDGTRLSIL.

Of note for this clonotype: This could be a read error, since a much larger clone is one nucleotide away. CDR3 region: CVSSQDASGGTYEQYF. CDR3 coding DNA: TGCGTCAGCAGCCAGGATGCTAGCGGGGGAACCTACGAGCAGTACTTC. The chain joins TRBV4-1 to TRBJ2-7; 10 positions match TRBD2. The CDR3 is 16 amino acids. CDR1 MGHRA and CDR2 YSYEKL come from the germline V gene.

This clonotype was observed at least ten times. This chain joins TRBV20-1 and TRBJ1-3; D may be TRBD1 (6 bases). Trimming took off 0 bases at V and 0 bases at J, with 12 bases between the two ends. The CDR3 has 16 residues. Germline assignment: CDR1 DFQATT and CDR2 SNEGSKA (reference sequence). The CDR3 DNA follows: TGCAGTGCTAGAGATAGGGACAAGCCCTCTGGAAACACCATATATTTT. Amino acids: CSARDRDKPSGNTIYF.

This clonotype was detected only a few times. The CDR3 sequence is CASSLTYGARRRTGELFF. CDR3 DNA: TGTGCCAGCAGCCTCACGTACGGGGCTAGACGGCGGACCGGGGAGCTGTTTTTT. V is TRBV3-1 and J is TRBJ2-2, with D possibly being TRBD1 or TRBD2 (5 bases each). The CDR3 totals 18 residues. V lost 4 bases and J 5 bases, leaving 23 bases between the germline ends. Germline assignment: CDR1 LGHDT and CDR2 YNNKEL (reference sequence).

The chain employs TRBV4-1 and TRBJ2-7, with D tentatively TRBD1 or TRBD2 (5 bases each). Trimming pared 1 base from V and 3 bases from J, leaving 19 bases between. The germline CDR1 and CDR2 sequences are MGHRA and YSYEKL. The CDR3 is 17 amino acids. The DNA for the CDR3 is TGCGCCAGCAGCCAAGTTGGGGGAATTCAAGGCCTCTACGAGCAGTACTTC. Its translation is CASSQVGGIQGLYEQYF.

The sample holds many counts of this clonotype. The chain couples TRBV15 to TRBJ2-1, with 14 bases that match TRBD2. The CDR3 loop spans 17 amino acids. With 3 bases clipped from V and 8 bases from J, the junction kept 9 bases outside the gene matches. Germline V lookup: CDR1 LNHNV, CDR2 YYDKDF (reference sequence). CDR3 protein: CATSSPGTSGSSDEQFF. The CDR3 DNA sequence: TGTGCCACCAGCAGCCCCGGGACTAGCGGGAGTAGCGATGAGCAGTTCTTC.

A few counts support this clonotype. The rearrangement links TRBV9 to TRBJ2-7; D remains unclear. The CDR3 is 15 residues long. Trimming removed 3 bases at V and 3 bases at J, with 16 bases between. CDR1 and CDR2 from the germline V gene are SGDLS and YYNGEE. CDR3: CASSEGTAPGYEQYF. CDR3 coding DNA: TGTGCCAGCAGCGAGGGTACGGCGCCTGGCTACGAGCAGTACTTC.

The chain links TRBV24-1 to TRBJ2-6; no reliable D call. Germline CDR1 and CDR2: KGHDR and SFDVKD. V lost 11 bases to trimming and J lost 5 bases, with 9 bases between them. The CDR3 is made up of 12 amino acids. CDR3 sequence (DNA): TGTGCCATCGGGTCGTGGGCCAACGTCCTGACTTTC. Residues: CAIGSWANVLTF.

This clonotype came up a few times. The chain carries TRBV7-2 and TRBJ2-7; D unresolved. Germline V gene lookup returns CDR1 SGHTA and CDR2 FQGNSA. V was trimmed by 5 bases and J by 6 bases, leaving 23 bases between them. The CDR3 runs to 16 residues. The CDR3, as DNA: TGTGCCAGCAGCCTTAGTTTTGACCGCCGTAGGAGCGAGCAGTACTTC. It translates to CASSLSFDRRRSEQYF.

This clonotype was counted a few times. Compared with germline, one end of the junction differs, possibly owing to a read error. This chain connects TRBV7-6 to TRBJ2-7, with D perhaps matching TRBD2 (7 bases). Germline values: CDR1 SGHVS, CDR2 FNYEAQ. The CDR3 covers 16 residues. The CDR3 region is CASSDLGGGTSYEQYF. The CDR3 DNA reads as TGTGCCAGCAGCGACTTGGGCGGGGGCACATCCTACGAACAGTACTTC.